This entry lists 10 T cell receptor beta chains sequenced from one sample in a study of circulating CD8 cells and anti-PD-1 response in melanoma. Sorting of live CD3+CD8+TCRalphabeta+ cells by PD-1 and/or TIGIT gave four subsets. TCR libraries were prepared from around 15 ng of total RNA with the QIAseq Immune Repertoire TCR panel. From the reads, TCRdb called clonotypes with MiXCR, one entry per CDR3 protein. Of several hundred distinct CDR3 sequences in the sample, approximately 10% were seen once. The specimen was CD8+ T cells from PBMCs, collected at baseline or after one month of anti-PD-1 therapy (not recorded which). The receptors originated from a human donor with melanoma.

By sample share, this clonotype is medium-sized. The V gene is TRBV27, the J gene TRBJ2-1; tentative D call: TRBD2 (5 bases). Trimming cost V 5 bases and J 12 bases, with 17 bases left between them. The CDR3 loop spans 13 amino acids. Germline V gives CDR1 MNHEY, CDR2 SMNVEV (reference sequence). In nucleotides, the CDR3 is TGTGCCAGCAGTCACAACCTGAGGGCTGGGCAGTTCTTC. Translating gives CASSHNLRAGQFF.

This clonotype was seen more than once but under ten times. This chain connects TRBV20-1 to TRBJ2-7; the match to TRBD2 covers 12 bases. V lost 1 base, J lost 0 bases, and 10 bases stayed unmatched. The CDR3 covers 18 residues. Germline loops: CDR1 DFQATT, CDR2 SNEGSKA (reference sequence). The CDR3 sequence is CSARGETSGGQSSYEQYF. CDR3 DNA sequence: TGCAGTGCTAGAGGGGAGACTAGCGGGGGCCAGAGCTCCTACGAGCAGTACTTC.

By sample share, this clonotype is large. The chain couples TRBV28 to TRBJ1-2; D is possibly TRBD1 (6 bases). This CDR3 is built from 16 residues. With 0 bases removed from V and 2 bases from J, the gap between germline ends came to 13 bases. Germline-derived CDR1 and CDR2 are MDHEN and SYDVKM. The CDR3 region is CASSLWGQGINYGYTF. CDR3 coding DNA: TGTGCCAGCAGTTTATGGGGGCAGGGGATCAACTATGGCTACACCTTC.

Relative to its sample, this clonotype is medium-sized. The chain couples TRBV20-1 to TRBJ2-7, with D perhaps TRBD2 (5 bases). Germline V gives CDR1 DFQATT, CDR2 SNEGSKA (reference sequence). The CDR3 runs to 13 residues. V lost 3 bases and J lost 3, with 12 bases in between. CDR3 in DNA: TGCAGTGCTAGGGGCGGGCTCGACTACGAGCAGTACTTC. Protein sequence: CSARGGLDYEQYF.

This clonotype is deemed large (0.1 to 1%). This chain links TRBV5-8 with TRBJ2-2; D ambiguous. The germline V gene encodes CDR1 SGHTS and CDR2 YDEGEE. The CDR3 consists of 12 residues. V was trimmed by 2 bases and J by 2 bases, leaving 1 base between them. CDR3 sequence reads: CASSFNTGELFF. DNA for the CDR3: TGTGCCAGCAGCTTCAACACCGGGGAGCTGTTTTTT.

This clonotype is large. CDR3 loop: CSARIGLAGGWRAKNIQYF. CDR3 sequence (DNA): TGCAGTGCTAGAATAGGACTAGCGGGAGGATGGAGGGCCAAAAACATTCAGTACTTC. The J gene is TRBJ2-4, the V gene TRBV20-1; TRBD2 matches 14 bases. The CDR3 spans 19 residues. CDR1 and CDR2 (germline): DFQATT, SNEGSKA (reference sequence). Trimming at V came to 2 bases and at J to 1 base, leaving 10 bases not matched to a gene.

This clonotype is classed as medium-sized. The chain links TRBV7-9 to TRBJ2-3; 10 bases align to TRBD2. J gave up 2 bases and V 1 base, and 6 bases lay outside the gene matches. Germline CDR1 SEHNR, CDR2 FQNEAQ (reference sequence). The CDR3 has 17 residues. As DNA, the CDR3 is TGTGCCAGCAGCTTAGGGCTAGCGGGGGAGAACACAGATACGCAGTATTTT. Protein: CASSLGLAGENTDTQYF.

This clonotype qualifies as large. Sequence at one end of the junction differs from germline and may be a read error. The chain is built from TRBV28 and TRBJ1-3; D is uncertain. CDR3 length: 15 residues. Germline V gene lookup returns CDR1 MDHEN and CDR2 SYDVKM. The DNA for the CDR3 is TGTGCCAGCAGACTTACACCCAACTCTGGAAACACCACATATTTT. Protein: CASRLTPNSGNTTYF.

This clonotype was counted a few times. V usage is TRBV7-9 and J usage is TRBJ2-7; tentatively, D is TRBD1 or TRBD2 (5 bases each). The CDR3 has 14 residues. V was trimmed by 5 bases and J by 5 bases, leaving 16 bases between them. The germline CDR1 and CDR2 sequences are SEHNR and FQNEAQ (reference sequence). The CDR3 region is CASSPPGLGDEQYF. In DNA form, the CDR3 reads TGTGCCAGCAGCCCCCCCGGGTTGGGGGACGAGCAGTACTTC.

Relative to its sample, this clonotype is medium-sized (0.01 to 0.1%). The chain combines TRBV25-1 with TRBJ1-2, with D possibly being TRBD1 (6 bases). Germline lookup yields CDR1 MGHDK and CDR2 SYGVNS. V was clipped by 6 bases and J by 9 bases, with 17 bases between them. The CDR3 contains 13 residues. Written as DNA, the CDR3 is TGTGCCAGCAGCGCCACAGGGAGTCAGAGCTACACCTTC. Encoded protein: CASSATGSQSYTF.